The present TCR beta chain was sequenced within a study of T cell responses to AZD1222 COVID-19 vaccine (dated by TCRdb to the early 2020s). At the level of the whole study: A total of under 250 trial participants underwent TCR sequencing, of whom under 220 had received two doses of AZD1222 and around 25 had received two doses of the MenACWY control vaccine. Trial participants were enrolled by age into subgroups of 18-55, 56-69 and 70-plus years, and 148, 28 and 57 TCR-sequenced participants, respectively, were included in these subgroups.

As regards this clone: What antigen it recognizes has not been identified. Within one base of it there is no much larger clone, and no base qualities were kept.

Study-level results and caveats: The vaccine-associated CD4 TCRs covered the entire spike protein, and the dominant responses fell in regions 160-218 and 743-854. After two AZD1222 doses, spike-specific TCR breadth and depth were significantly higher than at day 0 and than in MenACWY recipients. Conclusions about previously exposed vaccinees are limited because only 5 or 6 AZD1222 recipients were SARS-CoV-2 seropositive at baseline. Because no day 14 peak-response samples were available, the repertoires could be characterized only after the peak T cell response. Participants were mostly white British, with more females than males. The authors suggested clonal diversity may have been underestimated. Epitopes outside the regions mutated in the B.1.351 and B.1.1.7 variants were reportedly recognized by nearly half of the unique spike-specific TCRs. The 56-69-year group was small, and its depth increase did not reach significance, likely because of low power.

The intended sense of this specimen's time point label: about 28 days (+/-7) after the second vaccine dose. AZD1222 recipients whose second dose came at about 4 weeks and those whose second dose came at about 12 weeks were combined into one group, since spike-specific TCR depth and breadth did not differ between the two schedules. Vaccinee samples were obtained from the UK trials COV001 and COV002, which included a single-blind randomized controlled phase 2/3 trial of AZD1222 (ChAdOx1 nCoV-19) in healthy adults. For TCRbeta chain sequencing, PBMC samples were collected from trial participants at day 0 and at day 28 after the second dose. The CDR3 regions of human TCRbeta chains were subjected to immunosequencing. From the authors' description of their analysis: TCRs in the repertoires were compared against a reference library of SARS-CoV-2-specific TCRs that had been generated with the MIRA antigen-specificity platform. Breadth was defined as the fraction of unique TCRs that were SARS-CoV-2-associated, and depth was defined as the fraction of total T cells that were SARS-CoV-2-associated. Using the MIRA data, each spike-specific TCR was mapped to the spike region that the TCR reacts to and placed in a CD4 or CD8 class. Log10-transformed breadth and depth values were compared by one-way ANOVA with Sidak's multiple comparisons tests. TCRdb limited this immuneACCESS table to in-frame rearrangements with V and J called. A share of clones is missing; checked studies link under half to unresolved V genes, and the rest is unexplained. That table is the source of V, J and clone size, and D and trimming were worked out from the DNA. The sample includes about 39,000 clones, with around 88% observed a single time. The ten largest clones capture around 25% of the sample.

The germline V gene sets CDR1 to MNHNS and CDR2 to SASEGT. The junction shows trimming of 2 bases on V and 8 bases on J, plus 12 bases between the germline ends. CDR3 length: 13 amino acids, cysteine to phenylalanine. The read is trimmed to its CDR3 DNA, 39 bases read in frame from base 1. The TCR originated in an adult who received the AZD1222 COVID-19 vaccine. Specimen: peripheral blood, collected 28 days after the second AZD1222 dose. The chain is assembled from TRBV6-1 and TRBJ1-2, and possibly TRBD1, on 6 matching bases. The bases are TGTGCCAGCAGTGAAACCCCAGGGGCGGGCTACACCTTC. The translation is CASSETPGAGYTF.